Below, 10 T cell receptor beta chains from the same sample are listed, as sequenced in a study of blood T cell repertoires in COVID-19. The data were produced by immunoSEQ multiplex PCR, yet TCRdb's version contains in-frame clones alone and is incomplete. The repertoire holds about 330,000 clones, about 91% seen once, with approximately 9.3% in the top ten. Specimen: peripheral blood. The receptors derive from a man between 25 and 39 years old with COVID-19, enrolled during active disease.

Written as DNA, the CDR3 is TGTGCCAGCAGTGCAATCAGGGGCCATCTTCTGGACGAGCAGTACTTC. Translation: CASSAIRGHLLDEQYF. The genes are TRBV28 and TRBJ2-7; a possible D gene is TRBD1 (6 bases). From germline, CDR1 is MDHEN and CDR2 SYDVKM. This CDR3 comprises 16 residues. The V and J ends lost 5 bases and 5 bases respectively, with 22 bases between them.

The V call is TRBV6-6, the J call TRBJ2-2; D is unresolved. Germline CDR1 MNHNY, CDR2 SVGAGI (reference sequence). The CDR3 is 15 amino acids. Trimming took off 7 bases at V and 2 bases at J, with 14 bases between the two ends. Here the CDR3 DNA reads TGTGCCAGCAATCTAGACGCCATTAACACCGGGGAGCTGTTTTTT. Amino acid sequence: CASNLDAINTGELFF.

The chain uses TRBV3-1 (or the pseudogene TRBV3-2) and TRBJ1-1; the D is unclear. The CDR3 is made up of 16 amino acids. The V and J ends lost 4 bases and 3 bases respectively, with 18 bases between them. CDR1 and CDR2 (germline): LGHDT, YNNKEL (reference sequence). In nucleotides, the CDR3 is TGTGCCAGCAGCCGCATGTGGGAGGGTTATGACACTGAAGCTTTCTTT. Amino acid sequence: CASSRMWEGYDTEAFF.

The chain recombines TRBV6-5 with TRBJ2-1, with D perhaps matching TRBD2 (5 bases). The CDR3 runs 16 residues. Germline assignment: CDR1 MNHEY and CDR2 SVGAGI. The ends were cut back, 0 bases at V and 7 bases at J, with 16 bases in the middle. Here the CDR3 reads CASSYSIERGGNEQFF. The CDR3 DNA sequence: TGTGCCAGCAGTTACTCGATAGAACGAGGCGGGAATGAGCAGTTCTTC.

This rearrangement joins TRBV19 to TRBJ1-4, with TRBD1 matching over 9 bases. CDR1 and CDR2 from the germline V gene are LNHDA and SQIVND (reference sequence). Trimming took 3 bases from V and 10 from J; bases not matched to a gene: 9. CDR3 size: 15 residues. The CDR3 protein is CASSIPGQGIGKLFF. The CDR3 DNA reads TGTGCCAGTAGTATCCCGGGACAGGGCATCGGAAAACTGTTTTTT.

The gene calls are TRBV27 and TRBJ2-7, with TRBD2 as a possible D gene (6 bases). Germline values: CDR1 MNHEY, CDR2 SMNVEV (reference sequence). The V end was cut by 6 bases, the J end by 2 bases, with 14 bases between. The CDR3 consists of 14 residues. CDR3 sequence reads: CASRAHSGPYEQYF. CDR3 sequence (DNA): TGTGCCAGCAGGGCACACAGCGGGCCCTACGAGCAGTACTTC.

In this sample, this clone turned up a few times. This chain connects TRBV7-8 to TRBJ2-1; tentative D call: TRBD1 (6 bases). Germline V gene data show CDR1 as SGHVS and CDR2 as FQNEAQ. The V end was cut by 1 base, the J end by 2 bases, with 9 bases between. This CDR3 contains 15 residues. The CDR3 reads CASSLEQGAYNEQFF. CDR3 nucleotide sequence: TGTGCCAGCAGCTTAGAACAGGGAGCCTACAATGAGCAGTTCTTC.

The V and J genes are TRBV6-2 or TRBV6-3 and TRBJ2-2; D is unclear. Per the germline V gene, CDR1 is MNHEY and CDR2 is SVGEGT. CDR3 length equals 11 residues. V was cut by 4 bases and J by 8 bases, with 5 bases left in between. This chain's CDR3 is CASSSTGELFF. The DNA of the CDR3 is TGTGCCAGCAGTTCGACTGGGGAGCTGTTTTTT.

The chain joins TRBV20-1 to TRBJ2-4; TRBD2 might be the D (5 bases). Germline CDR1 reads DFQATT; CDR2 reads SNEGSKA (reference sequence). This CDR3 has 11 amino acids. V gave up 1 base and J gave up 15 bases, with 13 bases separating them. The CDR3 DNA is TGCAGTGCTAGAGTGCGGGCCGCGTGGTACTTC. Translating it yields CSARVRAAWYF.

This clone appeared once. The chain has TRBV28 and TRBJ2-1; 7 bases are shared with TRBD2. V dropped 6 bases and J dropped 0; count of bases not matched to a gene: 11. Germline assignment: CDR1 MDHEN and CDR2 SYDVKM. The CDR3 runs to 17 residues. CDR3 region: CASSNSWRENSYNEQFF. Here the CDR3 DNA reads TGTGCCAGCAGCAATTCGTGGCGGGAGAACTCCTACAATGAGCAGTTCTTC.